These 25 T cell receptor beta chains share one sample of origin, sequenced in a study of blood T cell repertoires in COVID-19. TCRdb's table, derived via immunoSEQ multiplex PCR, lists solely in-frame clones and lacks some. In the table there are tens of thousands of clones, approximately 88% of which are singletons. Specimen: peripheral blood. All receptors come from a man in his 60s with acute or convalescent COVID-19.

This rearrangement joins TRBV3-1 (or the pseudogene TRBV3-2) to TRBJ1-2; 8 positions match TRBD1. The CDR3 consists of 13 residues. V shed 3 bases, J shed 8 bases, and the junction held 5 bases outside the gene matches. Germline CDR1 is LGHDT and CDR2 is YNNKEL (reference sequence). CDR3 sequence: CASSHRQGHGYTF. The DNA of the CDR3 is TGTGCCAGCAGCCACCGACAGGGGCACGGCTACACCTTC.

For the CDR3, the DNA is TGTGCCAGCAGCCCTCGGGGGGTGCCAGCGAACACCGGGGAGCTGTTTTTT. It translates to CASSPRGVPANTGELFF. The rearrangement joins TRBV7-9 to TRBJ2-2, with 7 bases that match TRBD2. Germline CDR1 and CDR2: SEHNR and FQNEAQ (reference sequence). The CDR3 is 17 residues long. Trimming at V came to 5 bases and at J to 0 bases, leaving 9 bases not matched to a gene.

This clone was seen a single time. The V gene is TRBV11-2, the J gene TRBJ1-4; the D gene is possibly TRBD1 (5 bases). The ends were cut back, 5 bases at V and 3 bases at J, with 16 bases in the middle. CDR1 is SGHAT and CDR2 is FQNNGV in the germline V gene. This CDR3 spans 16 amino acids. The CDR3 loop reads CASSHSGTGANEKLFF. Written as DNA, the CDR3 is TGTGCCAGCAGCCACTCGGGCACGGGGGCTAATGAAAAACTGTTTTTT.

The rearrangement links TRBV6-5 to TRBJ1-2, with 11 bases fitting TRBD1. The CDR3 loop spans 16 amino acids. J gave up 2 bases and V 4 bases, and 6 bases lay outside the gene matches. Germline loops: CDR1 MNHEY, CDR2 SVGAGI. Written as DNA, the CDR3 is TGTGCCAGCAGTTCTCCCGGGACAGGGGGGAACTATGGCTACACCTTC. Its protein is CASSSPGTGGNYGYTF.

The V call is TRBV27, the J call TRBJ1-2; 7 bases fit TRBD1. The length of the CDR3 is 15 residues. V was clipped by 0 bases and J by 5 bases; unmatched bases: 6. The germline V gene has CDR1 MNHEY and CDR2 SMNVEV (reference sequence). The CDR3 protein is CASSLSEGAGYGYTF. The DNA for the CDR3 is TGTGCCAGCAGTTTATCGGAGGGGGCAGGTTATGGCTACACCTTC.

In nucleotides, the CDR3 is TGTGCCAGCAGCTACTCCACGGGGTTCTACACCTTC. This sequence encodes CASSYSTGFYTF. V usage is TRBV14 and J usage is TRBJ1-2; D uncertain. This CDR3 spans 12 amino acids. Trimming took 5 bases from V and 10 from J, leaving 14 bases between them. Per germline, CDR1 SGHDN and CDR2 FVKESK.

The J gene is TRBJ2-5, the V gene TRBV5-6; 8 bases are a match to TRBD2. Germline loops: CDR1 SGHDT, CDR2 YYEEEE. Trimming cost V 1 base and J 0 bases; bases outside gene matches: 8. This CDR3 has 17 residues. This CDR3 is CASSLFGAGANQETQYF. The CDR3 DNA reads as TGTGCCAGCAGCTTGTTTGGAGCGGGGGCGAACCAAGAGACCCAGTACTTC. Supplemented by reference TRBV5-6 and TRBJ2-5, the full variable domain reads DAGVTQSPTHLIKTRGQQVTLRCSPKSGHDTVSWYQQALGQGPQFIFQYYEEEERQRGNFPDRFSGHQFPNYSSELNVNALLLGDSALYLCASSLFGAGANQETQYFGPGTRLLVL.

This chain uses TRBV7-2 with TRBJ1-1, with D possibly matching TRBD1 (5 bases). Germline values: CDR1 SGHTA, CDR2 FQGNSA. Trimming shortened V by 5 bases and J by 2 bases, and 12 bases separated the two germline ends. This CDR3 region has 14 residues. The CDR3 DNA sequence: TGTGCCAGCAGCCCCAAGGACATAAACACTGAAGCTTTCTTT. Its translation is CASSPKDINTEAFF. Combining the CDR3 with reference TRBV7-2 and TRBJ1-1 gives the whole variable domain GAGVSQSPSNKVTEKGKDVELRCDPISGHTALYWYRQSLGQGLEFLIYFQGNSAPDKSGLPSDRFSAERTGGSVSTLTIQRTQQEDSAVYLCASSPKDINTEAFFGQGTRLTVV.

The V call is TRBV4-3, the J call TRBJ1-3; no definite D call. This CDR3 has 16 amino acids. Trimming shortened V by 0 bases and J by 1 base, and 10 bases separated the two germline ends. Germline V gene sequence: CDR1 LGHNA, CDR2 YSLEER. CDR3 nucleotides: TGCGCCAGCAGCCAAGATGCGGCTGGGTCTGGAAACACCATATATTTT. Translating gives CASSQDAAGSGNTIYF.

The chain employs TRBV9 and TRBJ1-2; D gene unclear. Looked up from germline, CDR1 is SGDLS and CDR2 is YYNGEE. Trimming shortened V by 0 bases and J by 6 bases, and 6 bases separated the two germline ends. The length of the CDR3 is 12 residues. CDR3: CASSVVEDGYTF. The CDR3 DNA sequence: TGTGCCAGCAGCGTAGTTGAGGATGGCTACACCTTC.

This chain uses TRBV6-5 with TRBJ1-4; 8 bases line up with TRBD1. The CDR3 consists of 15 residues. V dropped 6 bases and J dropped 2; count of bases not matched to a gene: 5. CDR1 and CDR2 from the germline V gene are MNHEY and SVGAGI. CDR3 region: CASRLGQGTNEKLFF. For the CDR3, the DNA is TGTGCCAGCAGATTAGGACAGGGCACTAATGAAAAACTGTTTTTT.

This sequence joins TRBV7-8 and TRBJ1-4; D remains unclear. CDR1 SGHVS and CDR2 FQNEAQ come from the germline V gene. V lost 1 base and J 10 bases, leaving 4 bases between the germline ends. The length of the CDR3 is 11 residues. This chain's CDR3 is CASSLDGKLFF. The CDR3 DNA is TGTGCCAGCAGCTTAGACGGAAAACTGTTTTTT. Drawing the rest from reference TRBV7-8 and TRBJ1-4, the complete variable domain is GAGVSQSPRYKVAKRGQDVALRCDPISGHVSLFWYQQALGQGPEFLTYFQNEAQLDKSGLPSDRFFAERPEGSVSTLKIQRTQQEDSAVYLCASSLDGKLFFGSGTQLSVL.

The chain has TRBV29-1 and TRBJ1-2, with D possibly being TRBD1 (5 bases). CDR3 length: 13 amino acids. V was cut by 6 bases and J by 2 bases, with 13 bases left in between. CDR1 and CDR2 from the germline V gene are SQVTM and ANQGSEA. DNA for the CDR3: TGCAGCGTCGCCCTAGGGGCGAACTATGGCTACACCTTC. Translated, it gives CSVALGANYGYTF.

The rearrangement uses TRBV10-2 and TRBJ1-3, with 7 bases matching TRBD1. The germline CDR1 and CDR2 sequences are WSHSY and SAAADI. There are 14 residues in the CDR3. The V segment lost 7 bases and the J segment 1 base; nucleotides outside the gene matches: 4. The CDR3 nucleotides read TGCGCCAGCACCGGGACAGTGTCTGGAAACACCATATATTTT. Protein sequence: CASTGTVSGNTIYF.

This sequence joins TRBV7-6 and TRBJ2-3, with 11 nucleotides matching TRBD2. V lost 3 bases, J lost 0 bases, and 2 bases stayed unmatched. CDR3 length equals 16 residues. Germline CDR1 SGHVS, CDR2 FNYEAQ. Written as DNA, the CDR3 is TGTGCCAGCAGCTTCCCTAGCGGGGGGAGCACAGATACGCAGTATTTT. Its protein product is CASSFPSGGSTDTQYF.

CDR3 in amino acids: CSVGPRDTQYF. The DNA of the CDR3 is TGCAGCGTTGGCCCCAGGGATACGCAGTATTTT. The rearrangement uses TRBV29-1 and TRBJ2-3; D call uncertain. V gave up 4 bases and J gave up 6 bases, with 8 bases separating them. The CDR3 spans 11 residues. Germline CDR1 SQVTM, CDR2 ANQGSEA.

Worth noting for this clone: One end of the junction is discordant with germline, which a read error may explain. J is TRBJ2-7 and V is TRBV13; TRBD1 matches 9 bases. Germline V gene sequence: CDR1 PRHDT, CDR2 FYEKMQ (reference sequence). The CDR3 runs 14 residues. Here the CDR3 reads CASSVGTGFYEQYF. The CDR3 region has the DNA TGTGCCAGCAGCGTAGGGACAGGGTTCTACGAGCAGTACTTC.

This chain uses TRBV10-3 with TRBJ1-1; perhaps TRBD1 as D (6 bases). CDR3 size: 15 residues. Germline V gene sequence: CDR1 ENHRY, CDR2 SYGVKD. V was shortened by 6 bases and J by 0 bases, with 14 bases between the two germline ends. Here the CDR3 reads CAIRETGSMNTEAFF. In nucleotides, the CDR3 is TGTGCCATCAGAGAAACAGGGTCAATGAACACTGAAGCTTTCTTT.

This sequence joins TRBV28 and TRBJ2-3, with 7 bases matching TRBD2. The V gene end was trimmed by 7 bases and the J gene end by 0 bases; junction bases not matched to a gene: 10. Germline V gives CDR1 MDHEN, CDR2 SYDVKM. The CDR3 runs to 16 residues. DNA of the CDR3: TGTGCCAGCACTACGCCACGGGGGGTCAGCACAGATACGCAGTATTTT. Translating gives CASTTPRGVSTDTQYF. The whole variable domain, remainder taken from reference TRBV28 and TRBJ2-3, is DVKVTQSSRYLVKRTGEKVFLECVQDMDHENMFWYRQDPGLGLRLIYFSYDVKMKEKGDIPEGYSVSREKKERFSLILESASTNQTSMYLCASTTPRGVSTDTQYFGPGTRLTVL.

The chain uses TRBV5-1 and TRBJ1-6, with 10 nucleotides matching TRBD1. The junction had 10 bases not matched to a gene; V was cut back by 3 bases and J by 7 bases. CDR3 length equals 17 residues. CDR1 and CDR2 from the germline V gene are SGHRS and YFSETQ. The chain's CDR3 is CASSSAGQGMVNSPLHF. In DNA form, the CDR3 reads TGCGCCAGCAGCTCGGCGGGACAGGGGATGGTAAATTCACCCCTCCACTTT. Full variable domain (rest looked up from reference TRBV5-1 and TRBJ1-6): KAGVTQTPRYLIKTRGQQVTLSCSPISGHRSVSWYQQTPGQGLQFLFEYFSETQRNKGNFPGRFSGRQFSNSRSEMNVSTLELGDSALYLCASSSAGQGMVNSPLHFGNGTRLTVT.

The chain combines TRBV19 with TRBJ2-5, with D tentatively TRBD1 (6 bases). V lost 2 bases, J lost 2 bases, and 18 bases lay in between. There are 17 residues in the CDR3. CDR1 is LNHDA, CDR2 SQIVND, per germline (reference sequence). CDR3 bases: TGTGCCAGTAGTATAACTATGGCAGGGGCGATTCAAGAGACCCAGTACTTC. It translates to CASSITMAGAIQETQYF. Full variable domain (outside the CDR3, taken from reference TRBV19 and TRBJ2-5): DGGITQSPKYLFRKEGQNVTLSCEQNLNHDAMYWYRQDPGQGLRLIYYSQIVNDFQKGDIAEGYSVSREKKESFPLTVTSAQKNPTAFYLCASSITMAGAIQETQYFGPGTRLLVL.

In its sample, this clone was seen a few times. The chain recombines TRBV5-4 with TRBJ2-7, with 9 bases lining up with TRBD1. V shed 0 bases, J shed 6 bases, and the junction held 4 bases outside the gene matches. The CDR3 runs 14 residues. Per the germline V gene, CDR1 is SGHNT and CDR2 is YYREEE (reference sequence). The CDR3 DNA sequence: TGTGCCAGCAGCTTGGAGCAGGGACAGGGCGAGCAGTACTTC. Translation: CASSLEQGQGEQYF.

The genes are TRBV9 and TRBJ2-2; 8 positions agree with TRBD2. The CDR3 is made up of 13 amino acids. The V segment lost 5 bases and the J segment 6 bases; nucleotides outside the gene matches: 3. The germline gives CDR1 SGDLS, CDR2 YYNGEE. For the CDR3, the DNA is TGTGCCAGCAGGACTAGCGAAGCCGGGGAGCTGTTTTTT. As protein: CASRTSEAGELFF.

This chain joins TRBV7-6 and TRBJ1-4; weak D call: TRBD1 (6 bases). The CDR3 covers 17 residues. The germline V gene has CDR1 SGHVS and CDR2 FNYEAQ. The ends were cut back, 1 base at V and 7 bases at J, with 19 bases in the middle. DNA of the CDR3: TGTGCCAGCAGCTTAGGGGGTCGACAGGCCTGGAGTGAAAAACTGTTTTTT. Amino acids: CASSLGGRQAWSEKLFF.

This clone has a single count. This rearrangement joins TRBV9 to TRBJ2-7, with 8 bases fitting TRBD1. Germline V gives CDR1 SGDLS, CDR2 YYNGEE. CDR3 length equals 13 residues. Trimming cost V 3 bases and J 5 bases; bases outside gene matches: 4. CDR3 DNA: TGTGCCAGCAGCGCCGGGACAGGTCACGAGCAGTACTTC. It yields the protein CASSAGTGHEQYF.